One and the same sample provided the 10 T cell receptor beta chains below, sequenced in a study of T cells in Graves' hyperthyroidism and ophthalmopathy. TCR beta CDR3 region amplification was performed from RNA transcripts. The TCR CDR3 was amplified in a first-round RT-PCR using the HTBI primer set. TCRdb analysed the multiplex PCR reads with MiXCR anew, one entry per CDR3 protein. The sample lists roughly 700,000 distinct CDR3 sequences, about 35% seen once, with roughly 31% in the top ten. The sample comprised blood. The source is a woman in her thirties or forties with Graves' hyperthyroidism.

Regarding this clonotype: The junction shows a germline mismatch at one end, possibly a read error. V is TRBV11-2 and J is TRBJ1-2; TRBD1 aligns across 7 bases. Germline-derived CDR1 and CDR2 are SGHAT and FQNNGV. The CDR3 is made up of 14 amino acids. In nucleotides, the CDR3 is TGTGCCAGCAGGAGGGGACAGTATAGCTATAGCTACACCTTC. Translation: CASRRGQYSYSYTF.

This clonotype came up many times. The rearrangement links TRBV6-5 to TRBJ1-2, with no clear D. Trimming stripped 6 bases from V and 0 bases from J, with 11 bases between. This CDR3 spans 14 amino acids. Germline CDR1 is MNHEY and CDR2 is SVGAGI. CDR3 sequence: CASRETEANYGYTF. The CDR3 nucleotides are TGTGCCAGCAGGGAGACGGAAGCTAACTATGGCTACACCTTC.

This clonotype was recorded at least ten times. The junction and the germline gene differ at one end; a read error may be behind it. V usage is TRBV7-7 and J usage is TRBJ2-2, with unresolved D. The CDR3 extends over 13 amino acids. Germline values: CDR1 SSHAT, CDR2 FNYEAQ (reference sequence). CDR3 residues: CASSLDITGELFF. The CDR3 nucleotides are TGTGCTAGCAGCTTAGACATAACCGGGGAGCTGTTTTTT.

This clonotype was counted at least ten times. The genes are TRBV2 and TRBJ1-1; no clear D. V was pared by 8 bases and J by 1 base, with 17 bases between. There are 15 residues in the CDR3. Per germline, CDR1 SNHLY and CDR2 FYNNEI. The CDR3: CASRGGRVRNTEAFF. The CDR3 nucleotides read TGTGCCAGCCGTGGCGGTCGGGTCAGGAACACTGAAGCTTTCTTT.

The table lists this clonotype with many counts. The CDR3 reads CASRGTGGNGYTF. For the CDR3, the DNA is TGTGCCAGCAGGGGGACAGGGGGCAATGGCTACACCTTC. The J gene is TRBJ1-2, the V gene TRBV2, with 12 bases fitting TRBD1. Looked up from germline, CDR1 is SNHLY and CDR2 is FYNNEI. CDR3 length: 13 amino acids. With V trimmed by 6 bases and J by 6 bases, 2 bases remained unmatched.

This clonotype was counted only a few times. The rearrangement uses TRBV10-3 and TRBJ1-2; no clear D. Trimming cost V 3 bases and J 6 bases, with 8 bases left between them. The length of the CDR3 is 12 residues. In germline, CDR1 is ENHRY, CDR2 SYGVKD. In DNA, the CDR3 is TGTGCCATCAGTGACCGACGGGATGGCTACACCTTC. Encoded protein: CAISDRRDGYTF.

This chain uses TRBV7-2 with TRBJ1-5, with D maybe TRBD1 (5 bases). CDR1 and CDR2 (germline): SGHTA, FQGNSA. The CDR3 sequence is 15 residues long. V shed 6 bases and J shed 4 bases, with 16 bases lying between them. Here the CDR3 reads CASRPNRGGNQPQHF. DNA for the CDR3: TGTGCCAGCAGACCAAACCGGGGCGGGAATCAGCCCCAGCATTTT.

The chain employs TRBV2 and TRBJ2-7; a weak D match, TRBD2 (6 bases). The V end was cut by 7 bases, the J end by 0 bases, with 10 bases between. This CDR3 contains 13 residues. The V gene's germline CDR1 is SNHLY and CDR2 FYNNEI. The CDR3 DNA reads as TGTGCCAGCAACCCGGAGGGCTCCTACGAGCAGTACTTC. Translating it yields CASNPEGSYEQYF.

This clonotype was seen once. As DNA, the CDR3 is TGTGCCAGCAGTTCCGGGACAGGGTTGGCCTACGAGCAGTACTTC. Its protein is CASSSGTGLAYEQYF. The chain couples TRBV27 to TRBJ2-7; TRBD1 agrees at 9 bases. V gave up 4 bases and J gave up 2 bases; unmatched junction bases: 6. Germline loops: CDR1 MNHEY, CDR2 SMNVEV (reference sequence). The CDR3 length is 15 residues.

This clonotype has a handful of counts. This rearrangement joins TRBV25-1 to TRBJ2-3; the D is unclear. Germline CDR1 is MGHDK and CDR2 is SYGVNS. The CDR3 is made up of 16 amino acids. Trimming shortened V by 7 bases and J by 2 bases, and 19 bases separated the two germline ends. CDR3 sequence reads: CASTPDLGSDTDTQYF. For the CDR3, the DNA is TGTGCCAGCACCCCAGACCTTGGTTCCGACACAGATACGCAGTATTTT.